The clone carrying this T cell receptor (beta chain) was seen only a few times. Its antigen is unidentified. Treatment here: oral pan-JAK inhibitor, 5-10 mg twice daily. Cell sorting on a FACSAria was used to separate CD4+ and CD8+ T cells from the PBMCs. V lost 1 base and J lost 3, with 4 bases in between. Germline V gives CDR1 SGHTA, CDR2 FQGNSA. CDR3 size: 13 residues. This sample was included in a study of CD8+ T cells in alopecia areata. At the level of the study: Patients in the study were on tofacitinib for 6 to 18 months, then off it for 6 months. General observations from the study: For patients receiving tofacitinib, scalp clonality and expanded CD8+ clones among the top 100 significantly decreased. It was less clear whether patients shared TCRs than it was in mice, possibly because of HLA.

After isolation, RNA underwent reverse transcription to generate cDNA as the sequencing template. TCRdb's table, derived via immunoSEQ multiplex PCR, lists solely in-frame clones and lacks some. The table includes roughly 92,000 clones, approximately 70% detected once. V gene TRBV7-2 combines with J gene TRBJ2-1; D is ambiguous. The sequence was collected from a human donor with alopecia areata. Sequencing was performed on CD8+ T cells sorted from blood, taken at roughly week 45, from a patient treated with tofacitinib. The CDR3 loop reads CASSLEYYNEQFF. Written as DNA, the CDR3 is TGTGCCAGCAGCTTAGAGTACTACAATGAGCAGTTCTTC.